This TCR beta chain was sequenced for a study of T cell changes during pregnancy in multiple sclerosis. Clones were read by immunoSEQ multiplex PCR, and TCRdb kept only the in-frame ones, dropping some. The data hold 39,000 or so clones, with 90% observed a single time. V lost 2 bases to trimming and J lost 10 bases; unmatched junction nucleotides: 8. CDR1 is SGDLS and CDR2 is YYNGEE in the germline V gene. CDR3 length equals 14 residues. This specimen was CD8+ T cells from peripheral blood mononuclear cells, taken in the first trimester of pregnancy. The clonotype was recovered from a female donor with multiple sclerosis, enrolled in a pregnancy study. This rearrangement joins TRBV9 to TRBJ1-2; 10 bases are shared with TRBD1. Written as DNA, the CDR3 is TGTGCCAGCAGCGTTCCCGGGACAGGGGATTACTACACCTTC. Translated, it gives CASSVPGTGDYYTF.